This entry features one TCR beta chain sequence. The sample belongs to a study of blood T cell repertoires in COVID-19. As for the study in general: Sites in the United States, Italy and Spain provided acute and convalescent COVID-19 samples. PBMCs, B-cell-depleted T cells, or T cells provided the cDNA or gDNA that made up the material.

In the source study's methods: For nucleated cells, counts were estimated from reference gene primer amplification. Only in-frame clones appear in the TCRdb table, and some are missing; sequencing was by immunoSEQ multiplex PCR. V and J calls and clone size are as listed in that table; D and trimming were resolved from the DNA. The sample includes more than 150,000 clones, around 81% seen only once; the top ten take approximately 12%. Seattle cases were enrolled at active infection and followed longitudinally. The V segment lost 1 base and the J segment 3 bases; nucleotides outside the gene matches: 6. The CDR3 is made up of 18 amino acids. The V gene's germline CDR1 is ENHRY and CDR2 SYGVKD.

The source of this sequence is a woman over 75 with COVID-19, enrolled during active disease. The sample comprised peripheral blood. This chain connects TRBV10-3 to TRBJ2-3; 14 bases align to TRBD2. In nucleotides, the CDR3 is TGTGCCATCAGTGAGTTCGCCGGGACTAGCGGGGGAACAGATACGCAGTATTTT. Translation: CAISEFAGTSGGTDTQYF.